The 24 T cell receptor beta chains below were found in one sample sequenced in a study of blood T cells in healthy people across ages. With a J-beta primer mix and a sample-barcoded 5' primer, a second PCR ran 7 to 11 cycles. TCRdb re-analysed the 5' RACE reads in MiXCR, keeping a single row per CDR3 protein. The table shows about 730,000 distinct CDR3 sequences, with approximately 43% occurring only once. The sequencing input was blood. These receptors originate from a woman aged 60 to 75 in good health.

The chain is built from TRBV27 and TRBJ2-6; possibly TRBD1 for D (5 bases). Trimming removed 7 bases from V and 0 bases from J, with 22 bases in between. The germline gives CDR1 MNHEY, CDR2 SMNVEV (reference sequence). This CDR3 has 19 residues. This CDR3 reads CASTLTGVLSNSGANVLTF. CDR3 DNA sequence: TGTGCCAGCACCCTAACAGGAGTTTTGTCGAACTCTGGGGCCAACGTCCTGACTTTC.

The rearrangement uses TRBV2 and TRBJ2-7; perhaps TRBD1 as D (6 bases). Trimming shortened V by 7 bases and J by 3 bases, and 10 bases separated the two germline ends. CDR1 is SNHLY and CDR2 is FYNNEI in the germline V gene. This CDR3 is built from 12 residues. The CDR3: CASIDRFYEQYF. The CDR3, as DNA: TGTGCCAGCATAGACAGGTTCTACGAGCAGTACTTC.

The CDR3 nucleotides are TGCAGCGGGTTACTAGCGGGGGGGCTGAATACGCAGTATTTT. Its protein is CSGLLAGGLNTQYF. The chain links TRBV29-1 to TRBJ2-3; 13 bases fit TRBD2. The CDR3 totals 14 residues. CDR1 and CDR2 from the germline V gene are SQVTM and ANQGSEA. V lost 7 bases, J lost 7 bases, and 8 bases stayed unmatched.

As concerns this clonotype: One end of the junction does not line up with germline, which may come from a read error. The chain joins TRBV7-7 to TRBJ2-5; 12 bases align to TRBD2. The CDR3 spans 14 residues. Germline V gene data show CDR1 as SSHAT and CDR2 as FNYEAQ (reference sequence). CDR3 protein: CASSGGLAGSRQYF. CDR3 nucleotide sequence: TGTGCTAGCAGCGGGGGACTAGCGGGCTCAAGGCAGTACTTC.

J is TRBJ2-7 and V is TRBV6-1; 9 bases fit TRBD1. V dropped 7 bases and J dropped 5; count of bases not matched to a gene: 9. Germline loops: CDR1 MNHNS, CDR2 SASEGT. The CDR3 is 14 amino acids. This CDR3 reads CASTLGTGTNEQYF. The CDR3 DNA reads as TGTGCCAGCACCTTAGGGACAGGGACCAACGAGCAGTACTTC.

Here the CDR3 reads CASSNGQGGTNEKLFF. In DNA, the CDR3 is TGCGCCAGCAGCAACGGACAGGGGGGGACTAATGAAAAACTGTTTTTT. The J gene is TRBJ1-4, the V gene TRBV5-1; 10 bases fit TRBD1. The length of the CDR3 is 16 residues. CDR1 is SGHRS and CDR2 is YFSETQ in the germline V gene. With 4 bases clipped from V and 2 bases from J, the junction kept 5 bases outside the gene matches.

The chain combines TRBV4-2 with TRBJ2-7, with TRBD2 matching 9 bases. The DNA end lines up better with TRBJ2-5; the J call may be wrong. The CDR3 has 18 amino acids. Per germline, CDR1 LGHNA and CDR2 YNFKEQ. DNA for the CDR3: TGTGCCAGCAGCCAAGGGGGTAGGGCTAGCGGGACCTTGGAGACCCAGTACTTC. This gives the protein CASSQGGRASGTLETQYF.

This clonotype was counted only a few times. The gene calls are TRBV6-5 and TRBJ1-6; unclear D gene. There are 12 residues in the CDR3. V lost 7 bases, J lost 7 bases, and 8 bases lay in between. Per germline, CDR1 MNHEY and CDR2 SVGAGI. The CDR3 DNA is TGTGCCAGCAAGGGAACAAATTCACCCCTCCACTTT. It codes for CASKGTNSPLHF.

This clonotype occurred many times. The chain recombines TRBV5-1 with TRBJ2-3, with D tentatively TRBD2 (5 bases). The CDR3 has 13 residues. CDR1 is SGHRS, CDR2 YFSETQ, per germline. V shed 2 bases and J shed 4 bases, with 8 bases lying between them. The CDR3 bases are TGCGCCAGCAGCTTCGAGGGTTCAGATACGCAGTATTTT. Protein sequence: CASSFEGSDTQYF.

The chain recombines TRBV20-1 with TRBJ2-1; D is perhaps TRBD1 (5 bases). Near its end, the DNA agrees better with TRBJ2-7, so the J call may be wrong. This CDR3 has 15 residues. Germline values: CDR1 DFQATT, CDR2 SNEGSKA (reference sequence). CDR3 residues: CSALEGESSYNEQYF. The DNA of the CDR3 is TGCAGTGCCCTGGAAGGGGAAAGCTCCTACAATGAGCAGTACTTC.

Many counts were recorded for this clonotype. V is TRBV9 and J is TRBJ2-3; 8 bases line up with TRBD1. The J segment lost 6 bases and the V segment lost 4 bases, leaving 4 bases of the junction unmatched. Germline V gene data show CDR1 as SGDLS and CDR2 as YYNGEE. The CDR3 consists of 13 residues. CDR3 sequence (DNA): TGTGCCAGCAGCCCGCGGGACAGGGATACGCAGTATTTT. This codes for CASSPRDRDTQYF.

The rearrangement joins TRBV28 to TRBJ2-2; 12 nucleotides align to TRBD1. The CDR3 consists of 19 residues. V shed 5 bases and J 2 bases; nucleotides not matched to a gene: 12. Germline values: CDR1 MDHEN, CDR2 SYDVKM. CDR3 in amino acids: CASSPNLGTGGDNTGELFF. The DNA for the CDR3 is TGTGCCAGCAGTCCAAACCTCGGGACAGGGGGCGACAACACCGGGGAGCTGTTTTTT. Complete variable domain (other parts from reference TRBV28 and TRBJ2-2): DVKVTQSSRYLVKRTGEKVFLECVQDMDHENMFWYRQDPGLGLRLIYFSYDVKMKEKGDIPEGYSVSREKKERFSLILESASTNQTSMYLCASSPNLGTGGDNTGELFFGEGSRLTVL.

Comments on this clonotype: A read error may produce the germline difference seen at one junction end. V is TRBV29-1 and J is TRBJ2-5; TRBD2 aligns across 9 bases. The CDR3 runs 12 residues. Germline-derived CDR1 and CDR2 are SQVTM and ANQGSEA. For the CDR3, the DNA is TGCAGCGCTTTTCGGACTAGCGAGACTCAGTACTTC. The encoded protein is CSAFRTSETQYF.

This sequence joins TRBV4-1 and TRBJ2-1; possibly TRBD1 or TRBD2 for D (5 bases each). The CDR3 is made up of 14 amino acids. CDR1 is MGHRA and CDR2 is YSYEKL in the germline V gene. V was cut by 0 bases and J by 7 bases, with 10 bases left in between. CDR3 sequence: CASSQEYEGNEQFF. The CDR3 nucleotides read TGCGCCAGCAGCCAAGAGTATGAGGGGAATGAGCAGTTCTTC.

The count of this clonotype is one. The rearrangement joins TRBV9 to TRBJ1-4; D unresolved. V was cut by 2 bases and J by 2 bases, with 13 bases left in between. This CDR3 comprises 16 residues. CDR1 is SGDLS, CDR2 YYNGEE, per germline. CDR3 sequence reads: CASSVGPSATNEKLFF. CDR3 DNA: TGTGCCAGCAGCGTTGGCCCGAGCGCGACTAATGAAAAACTGTTTTTT.

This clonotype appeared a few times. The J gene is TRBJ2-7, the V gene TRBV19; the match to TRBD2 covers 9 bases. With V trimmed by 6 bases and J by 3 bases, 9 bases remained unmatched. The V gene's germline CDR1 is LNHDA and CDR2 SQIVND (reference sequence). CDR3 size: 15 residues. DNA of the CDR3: TGTGCCAGTAGGTTGGAGTCTAGCGGGAACTACGAGCAGTACTTC. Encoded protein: CASRLESSGNYEQYF.

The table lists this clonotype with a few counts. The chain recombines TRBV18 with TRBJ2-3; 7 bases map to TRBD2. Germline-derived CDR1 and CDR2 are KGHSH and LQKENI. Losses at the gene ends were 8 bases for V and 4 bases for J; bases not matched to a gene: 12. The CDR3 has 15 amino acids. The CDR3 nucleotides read TGTGCCAGCCGGCAAAGCGCGGGAGTATCAGATACGCAGTATTTT. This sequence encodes CASRQSAGVSDTQYF.

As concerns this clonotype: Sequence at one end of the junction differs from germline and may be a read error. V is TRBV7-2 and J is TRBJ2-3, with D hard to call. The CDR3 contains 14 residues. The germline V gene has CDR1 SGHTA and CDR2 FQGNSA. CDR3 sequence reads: CAGSLNPHTDTQYF. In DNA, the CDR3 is TGTGCCGGCAGCTTAAACCCACACACAGATACGCAGTATTTT.

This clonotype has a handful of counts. The CDR3 bases are TGTGCCAGCAGTGATGGGTCGCGGGGGGGCTCCTACAATGAGCAGTTCTTC. This sequence encodes CASSDGSRGGSYNEQFF. J is TRBJ2-1 and V is TRBV6-4, with 9 bases lining up with TRBD2. CDR3 length: 17 residues. V lost 3 bases, J lost 0 bases, and 6 bases stayed unmatched. CDR1 MRHNA and CDR2 SNTAGT come from the germline V gene.

In DNA, the CDR3 is TGTGCCATCAGTGATGAAAAGGGGTCAGGAAACACCATATATTTT. The encoded protein is CAISDEKGSGNTIYF. The rearrangement joins TRBV10-3 to TRBJ1-3; weak D call: TRBD1 (5 bases). The germline V gene encodes CDR1 ENHRY and CDR2 SYGVKD. The CDR3 covers 15 residues. V was pared by 3 bases and J by 4 bases, with 13 bases between.

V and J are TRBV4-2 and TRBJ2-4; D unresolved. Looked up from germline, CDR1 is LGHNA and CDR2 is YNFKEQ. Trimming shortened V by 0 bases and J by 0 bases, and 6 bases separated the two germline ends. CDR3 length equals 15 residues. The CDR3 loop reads CASSQDRTAKNIQYF. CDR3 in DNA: TGTGCCAGCAGCCAAGATCGAACAGCCAAAAACATTCAGTACTTC.

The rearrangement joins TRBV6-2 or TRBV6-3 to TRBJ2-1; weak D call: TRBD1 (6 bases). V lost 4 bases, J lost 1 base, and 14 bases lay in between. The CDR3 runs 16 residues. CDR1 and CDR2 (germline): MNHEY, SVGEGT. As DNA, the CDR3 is TGTGCCAGCAGTTCTGTAGGGGGAGAGTCCTACAATGAGCAGTTCTTC. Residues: CASSSVGGESYNEQFF.

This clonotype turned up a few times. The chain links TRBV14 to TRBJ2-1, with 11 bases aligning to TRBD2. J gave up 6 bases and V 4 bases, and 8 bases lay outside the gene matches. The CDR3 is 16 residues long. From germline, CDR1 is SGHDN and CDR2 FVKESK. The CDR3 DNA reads TGTGCCAGCAGCCTGAGGCTAGCGGGAGGTCGCAATGAGCAGTTCTTC. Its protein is CASSLRLAGGRNEQFF.

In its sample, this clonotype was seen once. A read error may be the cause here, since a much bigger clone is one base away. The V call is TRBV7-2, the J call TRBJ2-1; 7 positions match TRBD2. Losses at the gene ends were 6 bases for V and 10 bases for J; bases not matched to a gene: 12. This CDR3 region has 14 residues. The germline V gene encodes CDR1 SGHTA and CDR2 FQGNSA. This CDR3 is CASRLGGSFYEQFF. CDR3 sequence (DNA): TGTGCCAGCAGACTGGGCGGGAGTTTCTACGAGCAGTTCTTC.